This T cell receptor beta chain was retrieved from a study of control samples from healthy donors and cancer patients. The data were produced by immunoSEQ multiplex PCR, yet TCRdb's version contains in-frame clones alone and is incomplete. The sample includes about 170,000 clones, about nine tenths seen only once; the top ten take approximately 1.6%. The V gene lost 2 bases and the J gene lost 0 bases, with 5 bases spanning the gap. CDR1 MNHNS and CDR2 SASEGT come from the germline V gene. The CDR3 runs 15 residues. The sequence derives from a woman in her 30s in good health. The sample consisted of blood. This sequence joins TRBV6-1 and TRBJ2-6; no clear D gene. The CDR3 reads CASSEMGSGANVLTF. CDR3 nucleotide sequence: TGTGCCAGCAGTGAAATGGGCTCTGGGGCCAACGTCCTGACTTTC.